The source of this TCR beta chain is a study of T-cell memory formation after mild COVID-19. Study background: TCR clusters were mostly confined to one donor each. Notes on the study in general: Day 15 to 85 contracting clones showed balanced CD4/CD8; day 15 to 37 expanders favored CD4+.

The germline gives CDR1 SGHTA, CDR2 FQGNSA. CDR3 size: 17 residues. With 5 bases removed from V and 2 bases from J, the gap between germline ends came to 20 bases. 5'RACE with constant-segment primers built TCRalpha and TCRbeta cDNA libraries with UMIs. A single record per CDR3 protein comes from TCRdb applying MiXCR to the 5' RACE reads. The sample lists 300,000 to 350,000 distinct CDR3 sequences; around 15% were seen once. On this clonotype itself: Its antigen is as yet unknown.

V is TRBV7-2 and J is TRBJ2-3, with D perhaps matching TRBD1 (5 bases). Sequenced sample: PBMCs or a T cell subset sorted from them (not recorded which). The TCR comes from a man in his late teens or twenties who had mild COVID-19 (a few samples of this study predate the infection). Cell type and time point are not known. Written as DNA, the CDR3 is TGTGCCAGCAGCCCAGGATTGGGGCCTACCGTCACAGATACGCAGTATTTT. Residues: CASSPGLGPTVTDTQYF. Combining the CDR3 with reference TRBV7-2 and TRBJ2-3 gives the whole variable domain GAGVSQSPSNKVTEKGKDVELRCDPISGHTALYWYRQSLGQGLEFLIYFQGNSAPDKSGLPSDRFSAERTGGSVSTLTIQRTQQEDSAVYLCASSPGLGPTVTDTQYFGPGTRLTVL.